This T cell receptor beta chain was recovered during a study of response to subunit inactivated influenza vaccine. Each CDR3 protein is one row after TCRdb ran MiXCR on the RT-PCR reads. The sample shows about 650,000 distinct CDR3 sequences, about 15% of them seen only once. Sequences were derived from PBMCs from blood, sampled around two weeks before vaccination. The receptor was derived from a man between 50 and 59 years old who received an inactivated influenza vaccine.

In DNA, the CDR3 is TGTGCCAGCAGTTACAGGGGGCGCCAGGCAGATACGCAGTATTTT. Its protein is CASSYRGRQADTQYF. The rearrangement uses TRBV9 and TRBJ2-3, with 9 nucleotides matching TRBD1. This CDR3 spans 15 amino acids. Trimming at V came to 5 bases and at J to 4 bases, leaving 8 bases not matched to a gene. The germline CDR1 and CDR2 sequences are SGDLS and YYNGEE.